These 5 T cell receptor beta chains came from one sample sequenced in a study of cytomegalovirus exposure and HLA in healthy donors. PCR involved 60 Vbeta and 13 Jbeta primers. Clones were sequenced by immunoSEQ multiplex PCR, and TCRdb holds only the in-frame ones, with some missing. This table holds some 110,000 clones, about four fifths found once. Sequencing was performed on PBMCs. These receptors all come from a young man in good health and CMV-seropositive.

The chain recombines TRBV7-2 with TRBJ2-5; TRBD2 matches at 9 bases. The CDR3 is 15 residues long. CDR1 SGHTA and CDR2 FQGNSA come from the germline V gene. V shed 5 bases, J shed 4 bases, and the junction held 8 bases outside the gene matches. CDR3 nucleotide sequence: TGTGCCAGCAGCGTCCAGCGGGGGGAGGGAGAGACCCAGTACTTC. As protein: CASSVQRGEGETQYF.

This clone appeared once. The chain carries TRBV7-9 and TRBJ1-4; TRBD1 matches 7 bases. V shed 4 bases, J shed 2 bases, and the junction held 4 bases outside the gene matches. The germline CDR1 and CDR2 sequences are SEHNR and FQNEAQ (reference sequence). The CDR3 spans 15 residues. The CDR3 loop is CASSSYRGTNEKLFF. CDR3 nucleotide sequence: TGTGCCAGCAGCTCTTACAGGGGCACTAATGAAAAACTGTTTTTT.

V and J are TRBV7-9 and TRBJ2-6; 11 bases are shared with TRBD2. Looked up from germline, CDR1 is SEHNR and CDR2 is FQNEAQ (reference sequence). J was trimmed by 1 base and V by 5 bases; bases with no gene match: 10. This CDR3 is built from 19 residues. The CDR3 bases are TGTGCCAGCAGCCCCCCCTTTAGCGGGAGGGTGTCTGGGGCCAACGTCCTGACTTTC. Encoded protein: CASSPPFSGRVSGANVLTF.

The chain combines TRBV19 with TRBJ2-3; 11 nucleotides align to TRBD2. CDR1 and CDR2 from the germline V gene are LNHDA and SQIVND (reference sequence). V was clipped by 3 bases and J by 5 bases; unmatched bases: 10. This CDR3 region has 17 residues. DNA of the CDR3: TGTGCCAGTAGTATTTTCAATCCTAGCGGGGGGCGAGATACGCAGTATTTT. It is translated as CASSIFNPSGGRDTQYF.

The rearrangement links TRBV2 to TRBJ1-4; the match to TRBD1 covers 7 bases. Per the germline V gene, CDR1 is SNHLY and CDR2 is FYNNEI. CDR3 size: 15 residues. V dropped 7 bases and J dropped 3; count of bases not matched to a gene: 8. The DNA for the CDR3 is TGTGCCAGCAAAGGGGGCGACCGCGCTAATGAAAAACTGTTTTTT. Amino acids: CASKGGDRANEKLFF.